This T cell receptor (beta chain) was identified during a study of blood T cell repertoires in COVID-19. Looking at the study overall: Specimens from acute and convalescent COVID-19 originated in the United States, Italy and Spain. The analysed material was cDNA or gDNA that came from T cells, B-cell-depleted T cells, or PBMCs.

Germline V gene lookup returns CDR1 SGDLS and CDR2 YYNGEE. Trimming took off 4 bases at V and 8 bases at J, with 18 bases between the two ends. The CDR3 covers 14 residues. Original processing methods: Cell counts per sample came from amplifying reference gene primers. Profiled with immunoSEQ multiplex PCR; TCRdb holds only in-frame clones, not every one. V and J calls and clone size follow that table, whereas D and trimming were derived from the DNA. The sample lists 65,000 to 70,000 clones; 85% were seen once. This clone was counted a single time. Sequencing was done on a sample of peripheral blood. This receptor was obtained from a man at least 80 years old with acute or convalescent COVID-19. The chain couples TRBV9 to TRBJ1-1; TRBD1 is a possible D gene (6 bases). CDR3 nucleotides: TGTGCCAGCAGCCCCCTCGCGGGGGGCTCCGAAGCTTTCTTT. Its translation: CASSPLAGGSEAFF.